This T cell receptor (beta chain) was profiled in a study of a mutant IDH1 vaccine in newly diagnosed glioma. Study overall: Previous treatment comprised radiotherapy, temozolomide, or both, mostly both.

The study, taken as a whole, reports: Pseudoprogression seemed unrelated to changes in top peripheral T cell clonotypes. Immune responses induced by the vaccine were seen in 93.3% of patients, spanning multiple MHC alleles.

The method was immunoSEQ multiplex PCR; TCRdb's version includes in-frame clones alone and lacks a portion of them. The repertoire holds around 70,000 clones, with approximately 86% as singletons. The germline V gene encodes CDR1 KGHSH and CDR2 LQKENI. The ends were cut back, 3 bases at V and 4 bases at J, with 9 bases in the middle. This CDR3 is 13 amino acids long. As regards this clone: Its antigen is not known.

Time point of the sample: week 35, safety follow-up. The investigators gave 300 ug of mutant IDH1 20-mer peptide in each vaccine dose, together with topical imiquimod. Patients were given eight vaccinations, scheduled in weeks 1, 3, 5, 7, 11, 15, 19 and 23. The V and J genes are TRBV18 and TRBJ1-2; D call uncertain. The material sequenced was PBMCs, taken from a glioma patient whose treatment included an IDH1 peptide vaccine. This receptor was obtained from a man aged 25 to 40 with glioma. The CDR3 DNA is TGTGCCAGCTCACCGGGTTTTCCCTATGGCTACACCTTC. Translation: CASSPGFPYGYTF.